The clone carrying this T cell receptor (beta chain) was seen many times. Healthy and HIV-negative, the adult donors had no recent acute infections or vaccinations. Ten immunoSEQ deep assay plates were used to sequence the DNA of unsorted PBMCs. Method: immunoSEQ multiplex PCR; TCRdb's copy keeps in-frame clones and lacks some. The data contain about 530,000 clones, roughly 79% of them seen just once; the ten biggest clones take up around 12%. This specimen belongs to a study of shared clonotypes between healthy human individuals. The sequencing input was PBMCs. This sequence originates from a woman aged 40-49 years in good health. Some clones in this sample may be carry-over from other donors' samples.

The CDR3 DNA reads TGTGCCAGCAGGGGGACAGGGGGCGCTTCCGGGGAGCTGTTTTTT. Protein sequence: CASRGTGGASGELFF. The chain uses TRBV25-1 and TRBJ2-2, with 12 bases that match TRBD1. Germline CDR1 reads MGHDK; CDR2 reads SYGVNS. CDR3 length: 15 amino acids. After removal of 6 bases from V and 6 bases from J, the junction contained 5 bases not matched to a gene.